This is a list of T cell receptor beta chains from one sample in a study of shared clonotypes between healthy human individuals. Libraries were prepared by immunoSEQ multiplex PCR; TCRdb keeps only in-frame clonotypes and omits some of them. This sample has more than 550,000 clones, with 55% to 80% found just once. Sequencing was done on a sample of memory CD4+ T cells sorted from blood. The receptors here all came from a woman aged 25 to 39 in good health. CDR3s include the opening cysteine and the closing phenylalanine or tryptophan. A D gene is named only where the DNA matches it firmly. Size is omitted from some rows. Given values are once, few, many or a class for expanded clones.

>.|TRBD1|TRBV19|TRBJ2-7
CASSDGTGPSYEQYF
TGTGCCAGTAGTGATGGGACAGGGCCCTCCTACGAGCAGTACTTC
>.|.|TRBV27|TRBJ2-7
CASSRGGLPYEQYF
TGTGCCAGCAGTCGCGGCGGTCTCCCCTACGAGCAGTACTTC
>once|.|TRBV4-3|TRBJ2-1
CASSGIRNEQFF
TGCGCCAGCTCGGGGATTCGGAATGAGCAGTTCTTC
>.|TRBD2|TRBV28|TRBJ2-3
CASSLWLAGVADTQYF
TGTGCCAGCAGTTTGTGGCTAGCGGGAGTGGCAGATACGCAGTATTTT
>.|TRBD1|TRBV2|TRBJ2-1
CASRGTALNEQFF
TGTGCCAGCAGAGGGACAGCGCTCAATGAGCAGTTCTTC
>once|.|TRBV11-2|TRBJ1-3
CASSSSSVAGNTIYF
TGTGCCAGCAGCTCCAGTTCGGTGGCTGGAAACACCATATATTTT
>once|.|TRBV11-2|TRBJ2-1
CASSLVSLQKLYNEQFF
TGTGCCAGCAGCTTAGTCAGCTTGCAGAAGCTTTACAATGAGCAGTTCTTC
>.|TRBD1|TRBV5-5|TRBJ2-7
CASSSGTVYEQYF
TGTGCCAGCAGCTCGGGGACAGTCTACGAGCAGTACTTC
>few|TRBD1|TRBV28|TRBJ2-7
CASSFGTGSNEQYF
TGTGCCAGCAGTTTCGGGACAGGGTCCAACGAGCAGTACTTC
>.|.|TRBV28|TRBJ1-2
CASIPQGSTNYGYTF
TGTGCCAGCATTCCCCAAGGATCCACTAACTATGGCTACACCTTC
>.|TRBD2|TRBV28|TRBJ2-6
CASSYRLSSGRASGANVLTF
TGTGCCAGCAGTTACAGGCTATCTAGCGGGAGGGCCTCTGGGGCCAACGTCCTGACTTTC
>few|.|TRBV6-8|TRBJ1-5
CASSYPGRKSNQPQHF
TGTGCCAGCAGTTACCCGGGACGTAAAAGCAATCAGCCCCAGCATTTT
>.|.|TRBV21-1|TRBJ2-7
CASSNAADDSYEQYF
TGTGCCAGCAGCAACGCAGCGGACGATTCCTACGAGCAGTACTTC
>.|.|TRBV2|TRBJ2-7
CASRGLVYEQYF
TGTGCCAGCAGGGGACTCGTATACGAGCAGTACTTC
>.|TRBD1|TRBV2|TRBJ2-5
CASSRDRGQETQYF
TGTGCCAGCAGCCGGGACAGGGGCCAAGAGACCCAGTACTTC
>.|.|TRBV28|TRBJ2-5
CASSFSHQYRVGDQETQYF
TGTGCCAGCAGTTTTAGTCATCAATATAGGGTTGGGGACCAAGAGACCCAGTACTTC
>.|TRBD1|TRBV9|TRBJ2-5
CASSNPRQGKTQYF
TGTGCCAGCAGCAACCCCAGACAGGGGAAGACCCAGTACTTC
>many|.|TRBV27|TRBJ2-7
CASSPDGWNYEQYF
TGTGCCAGCAGTCCAGACGGATGGAACTACGAGCAGTACTTC
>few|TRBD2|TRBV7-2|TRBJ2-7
CASSFTSGRSEQYF
TGTGCCAGCAGCTTCACTAGCGGGAGGAGCGAGCAGTACTTC
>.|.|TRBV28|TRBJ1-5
CASNFQYGGNQPQHF
TGTGCCAGCAATTTCCAGTATGGGGGCAATCAGCCCCAGCATTTT
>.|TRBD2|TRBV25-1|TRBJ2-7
CASSQAGRMFYEQYF
TGTGCCAGCAGTCAAGCGGGACGGATGTTCTACGAGCAGTACTTC
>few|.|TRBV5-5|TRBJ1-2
CASTIRAGDYGYTF
TGTGCCAGCACTATCAGGGCGGGGGATTACGGCTACACCTTC
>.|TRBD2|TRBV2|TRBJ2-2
CASSPGLAGTGELFF
TGTGCCAGCAGCCCAGGGCTAGCGGGAACCGGGGAGCTGTTTTTT
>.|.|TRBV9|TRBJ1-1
CASSAYPNTEAFF
TGTGCCAGCAGCGCCTACCCGAACACTGAAGCTTTCTTT
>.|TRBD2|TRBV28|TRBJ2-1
CASSSTSGSVNEQFF
TGTGCCAGCAGTTCAACTAGCGGGAGTGTCAATGAGCAGTTCTTC
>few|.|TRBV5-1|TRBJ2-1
CASSPLPGSYNEQFF
TGCGCCAGCAGCCCTCTCCCCGGATCCTACAATGAGCAGTTCTTC
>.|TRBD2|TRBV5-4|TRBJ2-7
CASSSPPGTSGYTKQYF
TGTGCCAGCAGCTCCCCACCCGGGACTAGCGGATATACCAAGCAGTACTTC
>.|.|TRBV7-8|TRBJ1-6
CASNTGPQDPPLHF
TGTGCCAGCAATACCGGACCCCAAGATCCACCCCTCCACTTT
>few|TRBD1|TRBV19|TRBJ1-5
CASSTTGTYSNQPQHF
TGTGCCAGTAGTACGACAGGGACTTATAGCAATCAGCCCCAGCATTTT
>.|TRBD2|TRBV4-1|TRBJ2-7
CASSQRLAGLDLHEQYF
TGCGCCAGCAGCCAGAGACTAGCGGGACTAGACCTCCACGAGCAGTACTTC
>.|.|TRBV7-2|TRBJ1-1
CASSYRQTANTEAFF
TGTGCCAGCAGCTACCGACAGACAGCGAACACTGAAGCTTTCTTT
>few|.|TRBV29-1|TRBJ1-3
CSARWEGNTIYF
TGCAGCGCCCGATGGGAAGGAAACACCATATATTTT
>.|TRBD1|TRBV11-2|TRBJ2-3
CASSSGQGANTQYF
TGTGCCAGCAGCTCGGGACAGGGCGCGAATACGCAGTATTTT
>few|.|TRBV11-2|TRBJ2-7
CASSLDRFSYEQYF
TGTGCCAGCAGCTTAGACAGGTTCTCCTACGAGCAGTACTTC
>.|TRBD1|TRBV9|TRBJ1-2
CASSVTGVGDYGYTF
TGTGCCAGCAGCGTGACAGGGGTCGGTGACTATGGCTACACCTTC
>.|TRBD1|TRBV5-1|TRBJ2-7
CASNEQGAAYEQYF
TGCGCCAGCAACGAGCAGGGGGCGGCTTACGAGCAGTACTTC
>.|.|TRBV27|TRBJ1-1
CASSTFRGNTEAFF
TGTGCCAGCTCTACTTTCAGGGGGAACACTGAAGCTTTCTTT
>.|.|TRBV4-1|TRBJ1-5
CASSQRTSNQPQHF
TGCGCCAGCAGCCAACGGACAAGTAATCAGCCCCAGCATTTT
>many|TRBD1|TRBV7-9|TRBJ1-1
CASSPRTGAGNTEAFF
TGTGCCAGCAGCCCCAGGACAGGGGCAGGGAACACTGAAGCTTTCTTT
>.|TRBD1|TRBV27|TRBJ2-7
CASSLRGQVWDEAYEQYF
TGTGCCAGCAGCCTCAGGGGGCAGGTGTGGGACGAGGCGTACGAGCAGTACTTC
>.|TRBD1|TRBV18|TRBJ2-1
CASSPVTAAGTGVYNEQFF
TGTGCCAGCTCACCAGTAACCGCGGCCGGGACAGGGGTTTACAATGAGCAGTTCTTC
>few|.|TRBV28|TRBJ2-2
CASSPRGYTGELFF
TGTGCCAGCAGTCCAAGGGGGTACACCGGGGAGCTGTTTTTT
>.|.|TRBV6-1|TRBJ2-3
CASSDPDKKAASTDTQYF
TGTGCCAGCAGTGATCCCGACAAAAAAGCCGCTAGCACAGATACGCAGTATTTT
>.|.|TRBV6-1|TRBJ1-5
CASSDARHHSNQPQHF
TGTGCCAGCAGTGATGCCAGGCACCATAGCAATCAGCCCCAGCATTTT
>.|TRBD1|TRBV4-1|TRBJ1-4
CASSRGGARTGPATNEKLFF
TGCGCCAGCAGCCGTGGCGGGGCCCGGACAGGGCCCGCGACTAATGAAAAACTGTTTTTT
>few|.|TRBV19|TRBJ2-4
CATHSRETGAKNIQYF
TGTGCCACTCATAGTCGGGAGACTGGGGCCAAAAACATTCAGTACTTC
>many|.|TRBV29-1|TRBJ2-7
CSVGTDEQYF
TGCAGCGTTGGAACAGACGAGCAGTACTTC
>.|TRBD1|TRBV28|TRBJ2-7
CASSFPGTGVYDEQYF
TGTGCCAGCAGTTTTCCGGGGACAGGGGTTTACGACGAGCAGTACTTC
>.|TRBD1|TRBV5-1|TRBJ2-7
CASSLAGTGDLYEQYF
TGCGCCAGCAGCTTGGCCGGGACAGGGGATCTCTACGAGCAGTACTTC